This is a list of T cell receptor beta chains from one sample in a study of immune evolution from preneoplasia to lung adenocarcinoma. Sequencing used immunoSEQ multiplex PCR; TCRdb keeps in-frame clones, though not all of them. Altogether several thousand clones are present, around 50% being singletons, with the ten largest covering 7% to 8.5%. The sequenced sample was FFPE normal lung tissue adjacent to the tumor. The receptors here all came from a person aged 45 to 59 with lung adenocarcinoma. The CDR3 runs from the conserved cysteine through the conserved F or W.

>TRBV5-1|TRBJ2-7
CASSSFRDRGFYEQYF
>TRBV5-1|TRBJ2-3
CASSREGQGIHTQYF
>TRBV19|TRBJ1-5
CASSATGDWSQPQHF
>TRBV7-2|TRBJ2-2
CASSLGGQGSTGELFF
>TRBV5-1|TRBJ1-4
CASSYSGAATNEKLFF
>TRBV28|TRBJ1-2
CASSLGTWGNYGYTF
>TRBV18|TRBJ2-3
CASTGGGRSADTQYF
>TRBV6-5|TRBJ1-1
CASSYKGRLNTEAFF
>TRBV4-2|TRBJ1-1
CASLRQELATEAFF
>TRBV14|TRBJ2-7
CASSPEGSVLPYEQYF
>TRBV10-2|TRBJ2-7
CASTKGQGTYEQYF
>TRBV7-9|TRBJ2-5
CASSLVGLQETQYF
>TRBV29-1|TRBJ1-1
CSGETRGFREAFF
>TRBV5-1|TRBJ1-5
CASSLVLQGQPQHF
>TRBV9|TRBJ2-5
CASSSGTDQETQYF
>TRBV4-1|TRBJ2-1
CASSQDRTSGRMGEQFF
>TRBV5-1|TRBJ2-5
CASSALTGVGQETQYF
>TRBV2|TRBJ1-5
CASSPGHGSNQPQHF
>TRBV7-6|TRBJ2-5
CASSLGHQQETQYF
>TRBV5-1|TRBJ2-1
CASSLGLADNEQFF
>TRBV12-5|TRBJ1-1
CASVAGGAYTEAFF
>TRBV5-1|TRBJ1-2
CASTLGGRPYTF
>TRBV28|TRBJ1-2
CATTTQGQNYGYTF
>TRBV10-2|TRBJ2-2
CASSENFIQRTRRTTGELFF
>TRBV19|TRBJ1-5
CASSIDQGGAEPQHF
>TRBV7-2|TRBJ1-1
CASSLFENTEAFF
>TRBV7-9|TRBJ1-1
CASLGGRRTEAFF
>TRBV9|TRBJ1-3
CASSVEGGGNTIYF
>TRBV4-1|TRBJ1-1
CASSQSGDGTEAFF
>TRBV7-8|TRBJ2-5
CASSFEAVYQETQYF
>TRBV28|TRBJ1-2
CASSRRRSYGYTF
>TRBV27|TRBJ1-2
CANRQTLGGNYGYTF
>TRBV6-5|TRBJ2-5
CASSYGTPETQYF
>TRBV10-2|TRBJ1-1
CASSSGRTVNTEAFF
>TRBV9|TRBJ2-3
CASSVAGTSTDTQYF
>TRBV10-3|TRBJ2-1
CAISEGASGQFF
>TRBV7-6|TRBJ1-1
CASSQDLNTEAFF
>TRBV27|TRBJ2-3
CASSPDSTDTQYF
>TRBV7-8|TRBJ2-7
CASIRGPGEGYEQYF
>TRBV14|TRBJ2-3
CASSPRLADTDTQYF